The clone carrying this T cell receptor beta chain was seen more than once but under ten times. The time point: pre-sensitization, week 0. Treatment of the sample: therapeutic diphenylcyclopropenone sensitization with weekly scalp DPC. RNA extraction used unfractionated whole blood as the source of total RNA. Prior to application of each patch test, blood was drawn. V lost 6 bases to trimming and J lost 0 bases; unmatched junction nucleotides: 9. CDR1 SGHVS and CDR2 FNYEAQ come from the germline V gene. The CDR3 consists of 17 residues. This specimen comes from a study of human T cells and chemical hapten exposure. Across the whole study: Diphenylcyclopropenone was applied weekly to patients' scalps across the roughly 23-week study. Read at 6 days, the patch tests placed 0.01% DPC on the upper back.

The library gave individual cDNA molecules unique molecular identifiers. A single record per CDR3 protein comes from TCRdb applying MiXCR to the RACE reads. The data show over 50,000 distinct CDR3 sequences, 9.5% to 10% seen once. Sequencing was performed on whole blood, taken in connection with sensitization to the hapten diphenylcyclopropenone (DPC). V usage is TRBV7-6 and J usage is TRBJ2-5; TRBD2 matches at 11 bases. This clonotype was sampled from a woman younger than 45 with alopecia areata. Some clones in this sample may be carry-over from other donors' samples. CDR3 nucleotide sequence: TGTGCCAGCAGTCGACTAGCGGGGTTTCTCAACCAAGAGACCCAGTACTTC. Translation gives CASSRLAGFLNQETQYF.